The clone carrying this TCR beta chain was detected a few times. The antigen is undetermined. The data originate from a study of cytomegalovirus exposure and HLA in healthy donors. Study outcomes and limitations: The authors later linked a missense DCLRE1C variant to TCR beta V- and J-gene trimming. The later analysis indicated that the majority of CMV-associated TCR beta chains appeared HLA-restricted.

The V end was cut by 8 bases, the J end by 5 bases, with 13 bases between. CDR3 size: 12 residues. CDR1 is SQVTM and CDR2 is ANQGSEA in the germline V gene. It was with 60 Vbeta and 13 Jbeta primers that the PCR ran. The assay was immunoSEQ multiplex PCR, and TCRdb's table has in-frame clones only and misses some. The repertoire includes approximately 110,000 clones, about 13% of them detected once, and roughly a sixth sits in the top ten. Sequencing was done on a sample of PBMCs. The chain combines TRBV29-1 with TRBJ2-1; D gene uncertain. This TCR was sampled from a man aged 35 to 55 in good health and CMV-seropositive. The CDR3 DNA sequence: TGCAGCCTCCAGACTGTCAACAATGAGCAGTTCTTC. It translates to CSLQTVNNEQFF.